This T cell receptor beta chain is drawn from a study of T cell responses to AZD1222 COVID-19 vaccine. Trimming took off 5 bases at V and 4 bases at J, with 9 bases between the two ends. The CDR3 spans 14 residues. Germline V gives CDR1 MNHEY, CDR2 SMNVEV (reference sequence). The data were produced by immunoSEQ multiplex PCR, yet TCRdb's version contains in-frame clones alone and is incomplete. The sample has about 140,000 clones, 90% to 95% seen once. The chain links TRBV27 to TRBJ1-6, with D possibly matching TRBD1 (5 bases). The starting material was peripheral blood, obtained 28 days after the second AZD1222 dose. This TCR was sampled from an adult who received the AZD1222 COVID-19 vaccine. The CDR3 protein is CASSPGPYNSPLHF. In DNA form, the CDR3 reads TGTGCCAGCAGTCCGGGGCCTTATAATTCACCCCTCCACTTT.